What follows is one T cell receptor beta chain and its context. The clone's antigen remains unknown. Base qualities are missing; no much larger clone stands one base away. The sample originates from a study of blood T cell repertoires in COVID-19 (dated by TCRdb to 2019 to 2021). With respect to the entire study: Samples covering the acute and convalescent phases of COVID-19 were provided by collaborators in the United States, Italy and Spain. A freely available public database, intended as a resource for researchers studying the immune response to SARS-CoV-2, is where the repertoires were released. The sample metadata nearly always contained a de-identified subject ID, COVID-19 status, age in years and sex. Where available, HLA class I and class II types were taken from metadata supplied by the sample provider and were not determined by assay-based typing. The dataset comprised deeply sampled blood TCRbeta repertoires from subjects exposed to, actively infected with, or recovered from COVID-19. The samples were drawn from the first 160 participants of the ongoing ImmuneRACE study and from under 1,500 subjects provided by 6 global collaborators. The prospective study material was composed of cDNA or gDNA derived from T cells, B-cell-depleted T cells, or PBMCs. Paper-wide results and their limitations: The quantity of clinical and demographic metadata differed by source and by participant and was supplied without curation.

Including cysteine and phenylalanine, the CDR3 has 11 amino acids. The read is trimmed to its CDR3 DNA, 33 bases read in frame from base 1. The germline V gene (reference sequence) gives CDR1 as LGHDT and CDR2 as YNNKEL. V is pared back by 6 bases and J by 5 bases, with 5 bases lying between the germline termini. Participants in the prospective study were enrolled through a virtual design, were aged about 18 to 89 years, and lived in fewer than 30 United States geographic areas. In the prospective study, cohorts were assigned on the basis of participant-reported clinical history obtained from a screening survey and a study questionnaire. Recovered participants in ImmuneRACE Cohort 3 were defined by two consecutive negative NP/OP PCR tests, clearance by a healthcare professional, or resolution of symptoms. In the prospective study, whole blood, serum and a nasopharyngeal or oropharyngeal swab were collected from each participant by mobile phlebotomists. Prospective study participants could optionally give additional blood draws and questionnaires over a roughly two-month period. Prospective study blood samples were shipped either frozen or at room temperature before DNA extraction.

The immunoSEQ Assay, a bias-controlled multiplex PCR, was used to amplify TCRbeta CDR3 regions from genomic DNA. The study's own analysis went as follows. Nucleated cell counts per sample were estimated from amplification of reference gene primers within the assay. To quantify the absolute abundance of each unique TCRbeta CDR3 rearrangement, sequence reads were collapsed and filtered. Productive Simpson clonality was computed per sample as the square root of Simpson's diversity index over productive rearrangements. The source is immuneACCESS, and TCRdb retained only in-frame sequences with V and J called. Part of the clones is not carried over; for the studies checked, unresolved V genes explain less than half of this, and the remainder is unexplained. V, J and clone size derive from that table, while D and trimming were established from the DNA sequence. Here the sample has some 300,000 clones; approximately 91% occur a single time. Approximately 1% of the sample is held by the ten biggest clonotypes.

This TCR was sampled from a woman younger than 45 who had recovered from COVID-19. Input material: PBMCs or T cells enriched from blood (not recorded which). The sequence joins TRBV3-1 (or the pseudogene TRBV3-2) to TRBJ1-3, with a tentative D gene TRBD1 over 5 matching bases. The DNA reads TGTGCCAGCAGGGACAGAAACACCATATATTTT. Its protein product is CASRDRNTIYF.